This TCR beta chain was observed in a study of T cells in Graves' hyperthyroidism and ophthalmopathy. TCR beta CDR3 regions were amplified from RNA transcripts. Primed by the HTBI set, a first-round RT-PCR was run on the TCR CDR3. TCRdb itself ran the multiplex PCR reads through MiXCR, one entry per CDR3 protein. Of roughly 100,000 distinct CDR3 sequences listed, around 52% are singletons. This clonotype was found a few times. Its antigen is still unknown. V shed 6 bases and J 0 bases; nucleotides not matched to a gene: 10. This CDR3 has 17 amino acids. Germline-derived CDR1 and CDR2 are SEHNR and FQNEAQ (reference sequence). The study, taken as a whole, reports: Blood shared most expanded thyroid clonotypes above 0.001.

Sequenced material: blood. The V gene is TRBV7-9, the J gene TRBJ2-7; 11 nucleotides line up with TRBD2. This clonotype originated in a woman aged 40 to 49 with Graves' hyperthyroidism. DNA of the CDR3: TGTGCCAGCAGTTCAGCCGGGACTAGCGGACCCTCCTACGAGCAGTACTTC. Amino acids: CASSSAGTSGPSYEQYF.